Below, 5 T cell receptor beta chains from the same sample are listed, as sequenced in a study of T cell responses to AZD1222 COVID-19 vaccine. Clones were read by immunoSEQ multiplex PCR, and TCRdb kept only the in-frame ones, dropping some. The sample carries 45,000 to 55,000 clones, around 84% recorded once. Material: peripheral blood, obtained on day 0 of AZD1222 vaccination. The origin of the receptors is an adult in good health.

The genes are TRBV5-6 and TRBJ2-5; 8 nucleotides agree with TRBD2. Germline CDR1 and CDR2: SGHDT and YYEEEE. Trimming took 0 bases from V and 1 from J; bases not matched to a gene: 5. This CDR3 has 16 residues. DNA of the CDR3: TGTGCCAGCAGCTTGGTCCGGCGGGGGGCCCAAGAGACCCAGTACTTC. It encodes CASSLVRRGAQETQYF. The variable domain in full, with the rest retrieved from reference TRBV5-6 and TRBJ2-5, is DAGVTQSPTHLIKTRGQQVTLRCSPKSGHDTVSWYQQALGQGPQFIFQYYEEEERQRGNFPDRFSGHQFPNYSSELNVNALLLGDSALYLCASSLVRRGAQETQYFGPGTRLLVL.

J is TRBJ1-5 and V is TRBV6-5; possible D gene TRBD1, 6 bases. The CDR3 sequence is 15 residues long. Trimming stripped 5 bases from V and 0 bases from J, with 11 bases between. Germline values: CDR1 MNHEY, CDR2 SVGAGI. The CDR3 reads CASSTNRVSNQPQHF. The CDR3 DNA follows: TGTGCCAGCAGTACCAACAGGGTTAGCAATCAGCCCCAGCATTTT.

The genes are TRBV18 and TRBJ1-2; D is perhaps TRBD1 (6 bases). Trimming took 3 bases from V and 4 from J, leaving 12 bases between them. The CDR3 contains 14 residues. CDR1 KGHSH and CDR2 LQKENI come from the germline V gene. The CDR3, as DNA: TGTGCCAGCTCACCCTCAGGGGAAGGCTATGGCTACACCTTC. It encodes CASSPSGEGYGYTF.

The chain employs TRBV29-1 and TRBJ1-3; D gene ambiguous. This CDR3 region has 13 residues. V was clipped by 4 bases and J by 4 bases, with 11 bases between them. The germline V gene has CDR1 SQVTM and CDR2 ANQGSEA. The CDR3 DNA reads as TGCAGCGTTGCGTACAGCCAAGGAAACACCATATATTTT. Translated: CSVAYSQGNTIYF.

The V call is TRBV10-2, the J call TRBJ2-6; D call uncertain. CDR3 length: 14 amino acids. The V gene's germline CDR1 is WSHSY and CDR2 SAAADI. V was trimmed by 4 bases and J by 1 base, leaving 5 bases between them. CDR3 nucleotide sequence: TGCGCCAGCAGTGGGCAGTCTGGGGCCAACGTCCTGACTTTC. This sequence encodes CASSGQSGANVLTF.